The rows below give T cell receptor beta chains drawn from one sample of a study of technical replicates of blood from a handful of donors. Clones were read by immunoSEQ multiplex PCR, and TCRdb kept only the in-frame ones, dropping some. The sample lists about 82,000 clones; around 94% were seen once. The sample comprised T cells isolated from PBMCs. The receptors were gathered from a human donor in good health. Each CDR3 is given with its conserved first and last residue. The D gene is left open where the match is weak.

CDR3 protein	CDR3 DNA	D gene	V gene	J gene
CASSLGLAGAETQYF	TGTGCCAGCAGCTTGGGACTAGCGGGAGCGGAGACCCAGTACTTC	TRBD2	TRBV5-4	TRBJ2-5
CASIRTGPRGETQYF	TGTGCCAGCATTAGGACAGGGCCTAGAGGAGAGACCCAGTACTTC	TRBD1	TRBV6-1	TRBJ2-5
CASSSDREETQYF	TGTGCTAGCAGCTCGGACAGGGAAGAGACCCAGTACTTC	TRBD1	TRBV7-7	TRBJ2-5
CASSIALAGGPEGEQYF	TGTGCCAGTAGTATAGCCTTAGCGGGAGGGCCTGAGGGCGAGCAGTACTTC	TRBD2	TRBV19	TRBJ2-7
CASSIDREVEKLFF	TGTGCCAGCAGCATAGACAGGGAAGTAGAAAAACTGTTTTTT	TRBD1	TRBV28	TRBJ1-4
CASGLPGRTRDGYTF	TGTGCCAGCGGACTCCCGGGCCGAACTCGTGATGGCTACACCTTC	NA	TRBV11-3	TRBJ1-2
CSVHQGTTYEQYF	TGCAGCGTTCACCAGGGGACAACCTACGAGCAGTACTTC	NA	TRBV29-1	TRBJ2-7
CASSETKGTYYEQYF	TGTGCCAGCTCTGAGACAAAGGGGACATACTACGAGCAGTACTTC	NA	TRBV18	TRBJ2-7
CASSESVQPQHF	TGTGCCAGCAGTGAATCGGTGCAGCCCCAGCATTTT	NA	TRBV6-1	TRBJ1-5
CASSIAGSSYNEQFF	TGTGCCAGCAGTATAGCGGGAAGCTCCTACAATGAGCAGTTCTTC	TRBD2	TRBV28	TRBJ2-1
CASSLAGINNEQFF	TGTGCCAGCAGTCTGGCGGGAATTAACAATGAGCAGTTCTTC	NA	TRBV7-3	TRBJ2-1
CAISASRGHGYTF	TGTGCCATCAGTGCCTCACGGGGTCATGGCTACACCTTC	NA	TRBV10-3	TRBJ1-2
CASSVTGYNEQFF	TGTGCCAGCAGCGTTACAGGATACAATGAGCAGTTCTTC	NA	TRBV9	TRBJ2-1
CASSPGGGQFNQPQHF	TGTGCCAGCTCACCAGGAGGCGGACAGTTCAATCAGCCCCAGCATTTT	NA	TRBV18	TRBJ1-5
CASSSDREPGNTIYF	TGTGCCAGCAGTTCCGACAGAGAGCCTGGAAACACCATATATTTT	NA	TRBV6-6	TRBJ1-3
CSVGGYEQYF	TGCAGCGTGGGGGGTTACGAGCAGTACTTC	NA	TRBV29-1	TRBJ2-7
CASSVGLAGEQYF	TGTGCCAGCAGTGTCGGTCTAGCGGGCGAGCAGTACTTC	TRBD2	TRBV6-4	TRBJ2-7
CATSYGTHTYEQYF	TGTGCCACCTCTTACGGGACTCATACCTACGAGCAGTACTTC	NA	TRBV19	TRBJ2-7
CASSGGQVYNEKLFF	TGTGCCAGCAGCGGGGGACAGGTTTATAATGAAAAACTGTTTTTT	TRBD1	TRBV9	TRBJ1-4
CSVEDRQGAHEQYF	TGCAGCGTTGAAGATCGACAGGGGGCCCACGAGCAGTACTTC	TRBD1	TRBV29-1	TRBJ2-7